This T cell receptor (beta chain) stems from a study of cytomegalovirus exposure and HLA in healthy donors. Broader study findings: For most subjects, TCR beta sequences were reported to predict HLA-A and HLA-B alleles with accuracy.

Germline CDR1 reads SGHAT; CDR2 reads FQNNGV. The CDR3 runs 15 residues. V lost 1 base to trimming and J lost 3 bases, with 13 bases between them. It was with 60 Vbeta and 13 Jbeta primers that the PCR ran. Sequencing was performed with immunoSEQ multiplex PCR; in TCRdb, only in-frame clones are kept and a portion is missing. Recorded here are 120,000 to 150,000 clones; the top ten clones represent 1.6%. With respect to this clone: The antigen is not known.

The receptor's source is a woman aged 50 to 60 in good health and CMV-seronegative. This sequence joins TRBV11-2 and TRBJ2-7; TRBD2 is a possible D gene (6 bases). Material: PBMCs. The CDR3 protein is CASSLGLGGNYEQYF. As DNA, the CDR3 is TGTGCCAGCAGCTTAGGATTAGGCGGGAACTACGAGCAGTACTTC.